This T cell receptor (beta chain) comes out of a study of cytomegalovirus exposure and HLA in healthy donors. Overall study results and limits: Specific recognition of CMV antigens was confirmed in vitro for a few chains (all CMV-associated). Several top significant clusters appeared, in a later analysis, to be linked to common viral pathogens. Rare TCR sequences dominated, though some public TCRs recurred in many donors.

Primers for the PCR totalled 60 Vbeta and 13 Jbeta. Authors' analysis steps: Per a later analysis, the number of unique TCR beta chains was around 80 million, of which 9 million to 12 million were shared. Generated by immunoSEQ multiplex PCR, the TCRdb table keeps only in-frame clones and is missing some. For V, J and clone size, that table is used; D and trimming come from the DNA. This table holds more than 130,000 clones, over 70% found once. This clone came up once. Its target is unknown. Germline V gives CDR1 SGHRS, CDR2 YFSETQ. Germline trimming cut 4 bases from V and 3 bases from J; bases unmatched to any gene: 4. This CDR3 is 14 amino acids long.

The chain has TRBV5-1 and TRBJ2-3; TRBD2 matches 8 bases. Material for sequencing was PBMCs. The TCR originated in a male donor in good health and CMV-seronegative. The CDR3 sequence is CASSRGGSTDTQYF. DNA of the CDR3: TGCGCCAGCAGCCGCGGGGGGTCGACAGATACGCAGTATTTT.